This T cell receptor beta chain is from a study of cytotoxic CD8 clonotypes in ibrutinib-treated CLL. Study as a whole: Response material was collected after a median about 12 months of treatment, range 6 to 36.

Trimming stripped 6 bases from V and 13 bases from J, with 16 bases between. Germline CDR1 and CDR2: MDHEN and SYDVKM. This CDR3 spans 12 amino acids. General study results and limits: Among the clonotypes, public ones were uncommon and contracted or held stable on treatment.

In the case of this clone: Its specificity is unknown.

Produced via immunoSEQ multiplex PCR; TCRdb's table is partial and in-frame only. The table has approximately 45,000 clones, 65% seen once. This sequence was found in a human donor with chronic lymphocytic leukemia. This material consisted of PBMCs, taken after 24 months of ibrutinib treatment. The rearrangement joins TRBV28 to TRBJ2-1; D may match TRBD1 or TRBD2 (6 bases each). DNA of the CDR3: TGTGCCAGCAGGGGCGCCGGGGGCCGACAGTTCTTC. Amino acid sequence: CASRGAGGRQFF.